These 20 T cell receptor beta chains were all obtained from the same sample, sequenced in a study of technical replicates of blood from several donors. TCRdb keeps only in-frame clones here, not all; method: immunoSEQ multiplex PCR. The sample consists of about 59,000 clones, about 94% of them appearing once. The sample taken for sequencing was PBMCs. The receptors stem from a human donor in good health. Some clones in this sample may be carry-over from other donors' samples.

This chain joins TRBV7-2 and TRBJ2-3; D gene unclear. Germline CDR1 is SGHTA and CDR2 is FQGNSA. Trimming removed 1 base at V and 1 base at J, with 12 bases between. The CDR3 totals 16 residues. CDR3 DNA: TGTGCCAGCAGCTTAGGGTCGGCGGCCCGCACAGATACGCAGTATTTT. Translation gives CASSLGSAARTDTQYF. The entire variable domain, with the rest obtained from reference TRBV7-2 and TRBJ2-3, is as follows: GAGVSQSPSNKVTEKGKDVELRCDPISGHTALYWYRQSLGQGLEFLIYFQGNSAPDKSGLPSDRFSAERTGGSVSTLTIQRTQQEDSAVYLCASSLGSAARTDTQYFGPGTRLTVL.

The J gene is TRBJ2-3, the V gene TRBV6-7; maybe TRBD2 (5 bases). TRBV6-7 is given ORF status, its function remaining uncertain. Trimming cost V 6 bases and J 4 bases, with 23 bases left between them. The CDR3 is 17 residues long. CDR3 DNA: TGTGCCAGCAGCCGAGTGGGAAGCGGAAGAATCGCAGATACGCAGTATTTT. Protein product: CASSRVGSGRIADTQYF.

The rearrangement joins TRBV11-2 to TRBJ2-1; D is unresolved. Germline lookup yields CDR1 SGHAT and CDR2 FQNNGV. Trimming cost V 2 bases and J 6 bases, with 8 bases left between them. The CDR3 is made up of 13 amino acids. The CDR3 region has the DNA TGTGCCAGCAGCTTACTACGTTTCAATGAGCAGTTCTTC. Translating gives CASSLLRFNEQFF.

The chain is built from TRBV6-1 and TRBJ1-4; D is unclear. V lost 6 bases and J lost 3, with 14 bases in between. In germline, CDR1 is MNHNS, CDR2 SASEGT. The CDR3 contains 15 residues. CDR3 sequence: CASRPWAGSNEKLFF. For the CDR3, the DNA is TGTGCCAGCAGGCCGTGGGCCGGATCTAATGAAAAACTGTTTTTT.

The rearrangement joins TRBV5-1 to TRBJ2-3; TRBD2 aligns across 9 bases. Trimming at V came to 4 bases and at J to 6 bases, leaving 3 bases not matched to a gene. This CDR3 contains 13 residues. Germline CDR1 and CDR2: SGHRS and YFSETQ. The CDR3 region is CASSRAGGDTQYF. The CDR3 DNA is TGCGCCAGCAGCCGGGCGGGAGGGGATACGCAGTATTTT. The variable domain in full, with the rest retrieved from reference TRBV5-1 and TRBJ2-3, is KAGVTQTPRYLIKTRGQQVTLSCSPISGHRSVSWYQQTPGQGLQFLFEYFSETQRNKGNFPGRFSGRQFSNSRSEMNVSTLELGDSALYLCASSRAGGDTQYFGPGTRLTVL.

V is TRBV7-9 and J is TRBJ2-5, with 10 nucleotides matching TRBD2. V gave up 2 bases and J gave up 5 bases; unmatched junction bases: 8. Germline CDR1 SEHNR, CDR2 FQNEAQ (reference sequence). CDR3 length: 16 amino acids. DNA of the CDR3: TGTGCCAGCAGCTTAATCACTAGCGGGGCGTCTGAGACCCAGTACTTC. It encodes CASSLITSGASETQYF.

CDR3 residues: CASISSGRGNYGYTF. CDR3 in DNA: TGTGCCAGCATTTCCTCCGGTAGGGGTAACTATGGCTACACCTTC. The chain couples TRBV6-5 to TRBJ1-2; TRBD1 is a possible D gene (5 bases). Per germline, CDR1 MNHEY and CDR2 SVGAGI. Between the trimmed V and J ends, which lost 7 bases and 1 base, there was a span of 16 bases. CDR3 length: 15 amino acids.

V usage is TRBV9 and J usage is TRBJ1-2; the D gene is possibly TRBD1 (5 bases). The V and J ends lost 4 bases and 8 bases respectively, with 18 bases between them. CDR3 length: 14 amino acids. The germline gives CDR1 SGDLS, CDR2 YYNGEE. As DNA, the CDR3 is TGTGCCAGCAGCAAGGCAGGGCTGTGGTGGGGCTACACCTTC. As protein: CASSKAGLWWGYTF.

This chain links TRBV2 with TRBJ1-2; no firm D call. CDR3 size: 13 residues. Germline CDR1 SNHLY, CDR2 FYNNEI. V was clipped by 7 bases and J by 8 bases, with 17 bases between them. The CDR3 DNA reads TGTGCCAGCAAACTCAGAGAGGTAGGAGGCTACACCTTC. This translates into CASKLREVGGYTF.

This chain links TRBV6-1 with TRBJ1-1, with 10 bases identical to TRBD1. The CDR3 is 15 amino acids. The V and J ends lost 5 bases and 2 bases, in that order; junction bases with no gene match: 5. CDR1 and CDR2 from the germline V gene are MNHNS and SASEGT. The CDR3 DNA follows: TGTGCCAGCAGTCCCCGGGACAGGGGAAACACTGAAGCTTTCTTT. Protein: CASSPRDRGNTEAFF.

The chain carries TRBV4-3 and TRBJ2-7; 7 bases map to TRBD1. The junction had 13 bases not matched to a gene; V was cut back by 0 bases and J by 8 bases. Germline CDR1 reads LGHNA; CDR2 reads YSLEER. The CDR3 loop spans 16 amino acids. CDR3 sequence: CASSQDRGTVGSKQYF. Written as DNA, the CDR3 is TGCGCCAGCAGCCAAGATCGAGGGACAGTGGGCTCGAAGCAGTACTTC.

This clone was recorded once. The V call is TRBV4-2, the J call TRBJ2-7, with D possibly being TRBD1 (6 bases). The germline V and J ends were trimmed by 4 bases and 3 bases, with 13 bases remaining between them. Germline V gene data show CDR1 as LGHNA and CDR2 as YNFKEQ. There are 14 residues in the CDR3. CDR3 sequence reads: CASSLGLDSYEQYF. In DNA, the CDR3 is TGTGCCAGCAGCCTAGGACTGGACAGCTACGAGCAGTACTTC.

This rearrangement joins TRBV28 to TRBJ1-4; maybe TRBD1 (6 bases). The V end was cut by 5 bases, the J end by 5 bases, with 18 bases between. The CDR3 spans 16 residues. CDR1 is MDHEN, CDR2 SYDVKM, per germline. The CDR3 here is CASSPGTGQRNEKLFF. CDR3 in DNA: TGTGCCAGCAGTCCAGGAACGGGACAACGGAATGAAAAACTGTTTTTT.

This clone was seen just once. The V gene is TRBV10-3, the J gene TRBJ2-7; TRBD2 might be the D (6 bases). Germline loops: CDR1 ENHRY, CDR2 SYGVKD. The V end lost 5 bases, the J end lost 5 bases, and 10 bases lay between the germline ends. The CDR3 has 12 amino acids. In nucleotides, the CDR3 is TGTGCCATCAGTTATAGCGGTAACGAGCAGTACTTC. The encoded protein is CAISYSGNEQYF.

This clone was observed a handful of times. The chain recombines TRBV27 with TRBJ2-3; 12 bases agree with TRBD2. CDR1 MNHEY and CDR2 SMNVEV come from the germline V gene (reference sequence). The junction had 5 bases not matched to a gene; V was cut back by 5 bases and J by 2 bases. The CDR3 length is 16 residues. The CDR3 reads CASSRLAGDPTDTQYF. The CDR3 DNA follows: TGTGCCAGCAGTCGACTAGCGGGAGATCCCACAGATACGCAGTATTTT.

The chain carries TRBV7-2 and TRBJ2-1; 10 bases are a match to TRBD2. Trimming cost V 2 bases and J 3 bases; bases outside gene matches: 1. CDR1 and CDR2 (germline): SGHTA, FQGNSA. The CDR3 is made up of 15 amino acids. The CDR3 nucleotides read TGTGCCAGCAGCTTAACTAGCGGGGACTACAATGAGCAGTTCTTC. Translated, it gives CASSLTSGDYNEQFF. The full variable domain, in which reference TRBV7-2 and TRBJ2-1 provide the parts outside the CDR3, is GAGVSQSPSNKVTEKGKDVELRCDPISGHTALYWYRQSLGQGLEFLIYFQGNSAPDKSGLPSDRFSAERTGGSVSTLTIQRTQQEDSAVYLCASSLTSGDYNEQFFGPGTRLTVL.

The rearrangement uses TRBV18 and TRBJ2-2, with 11 positions matching TRBD2. The CDR3 length is 16 residues. In germline, CDR1 is KGHSH, CDR2 LQKENI. The V and J ends lost 4 bases and 2 bases, in that order; junction bases with no gene match: 3. Here the CDR3 DNA reads TGTGCCAGCTCACAGACTAGCGGGGCTAACACCGGGGAGCTGTTTTTT. Encoded protein: CASSQTSGANTGELFF.

This rearrangement joins TRBV4-2 to TRBJ2-5; 13 bases map to TRBD2. Germline V lookup: CDR1 LGHNA, CDR2 YNFKEQ. This CDR3 is 16 amino acids long. J was trimmed by 13 bases and V by 0 bases; bases with no gene match: 11. The CDR3 nucleotides are TGTGCCAGCAGCCAAGATCTTGCACTAGCGGGGGGGCCTTCGTACTTC. Protein product: CASSQDLALAGGPSYF.

The chain recombines TRBV4-2 with TRBJ1-1, with D perhaps matching TRBD1 (5 bases). The CDR3 loop spans 16 amino acids. Germline V CDR1 and CDR2: LGHNA, YNFKEQ. Deletions cut 0 bases from V and 5 bases from J, with 16 bases between. This CDR3 reads CASSQEGGRGETEAFF. The CDR3 DNA reads TGTGCCAGCAGCCAAGAGGGGGGGAGGGGCGAGACTGAAGCTTTCTTT.

The chain joins TRBV15 to TRBJ1-6; 7 nucleotides line up with TRBD1. Unmatched junction bases numbered 13, after V lost 0 bases and J lost 14 bases. The CDR3 runs 16 residues. Germline V gene data show CDR1 as LNHNV and CDR2 as YYDKDF (reference sequence). CDR3: CATSRDRRGPNGALHF. The CDR3, as DNA: TGTGCCACCAGCAGAGATAGGAGGGGGCCTAATGGGGCCCTCCACTTT.